This is a list of T cell receptor beta chains from one sample in a study of cytomegalovirus exposure and HLA in healthy donors. Measured with immunoSEQ multiplex PCR; TCRdb has only the in-frame clones, and not every one. The repertoire consists of about 110,000 clones, with roughly 70% occurring once and the leading ten covering roughly a tenth. The sample taken for sequencing was PBMCs. These receptor sequences come from a man aged 35-49 years in good health and CMV-seropositive. The conserved cysteine and the conserved F or W are not part of the CDR3 here.

j_gene,v_gene,CDR3aa
TRBJ2-5,TRBV5-6,ASSSDLGLMETQY
TRBJ2-5,TRBV5-6,ASSLLAGAETQY
TRBJ1-1,TRBV19,ASSIALDRPVPTEAF
TRBJ2-3,TRBV27,ATRADRGTDTQY
TRBJ2-4,TRBV30,AWGGTGGKNIQY
TRBJ1-5,TRBV11-2,ASSLGEGQNQPQH
TRBJ2-1,TRBV2,ASSGGGLTEQF
NA,TRBV7-9,ASSEAGTRVYEQY
TRBJ2-5,TRBV7-8,ASSLGGVGRETQY
TRBJ2-2,TRBV5-1,ASSQGANTGELF
TRBJ2-7,TRBV6-5,ASSLGLAGASGEQY
TRBJ2-5,TRBV9,ASSPGTGGVQTQY
TRBJ2-7,TRBV11-2,ASSLEYKIQNYEQY
TRBJ1-5,TRBV28,ASSLGGNNQPQH
TRBJ2-2,TRBV5-5,ASSLGLAGAGGTGELF
TRBJ2-3,TRBV9,ASSASGGLADTQY
TRBJ2-7,TRBV29-1,SVVLAGTPYEQY
TRBJ1-1,TRBV4-1,ASSEEAEGTEAF
TRBJ1-4,TRBV6-1,ASRTRGRSEKLF
TRBJ1-5,TRBV7-9,ASAQGGAVGQPQH
TRBJ1-2,TRBV30,AWMALQGYT
TRBJ1-3,TRBV12-5,ASGLGQGRIY
TRBJ2-7,TRBV10-1,ASSGPGTGSSYEQY
TRBJ2-3,TRBV19,ATRRAGGDRTQY
TRBJ1-4,TRBV7-9,ASSQAGIEEKLF
TRBJ1-3,TRBV19,ASSTNTRGGNTIY